This T cell receptor (beta chain) was recorded in a study of MAIT cells during Salmonella Paratyphi A infection (dated by TCRdb to about 2017). The investigation overall reported the following: Compared with healthy controls, diagnosed volunteers had more expansion or contraction among the top five MAIT clonotypes (roughly 0.5 versus 0.14), a finding that suggests the repertoire is reshaped by infection. MAIT TRBV usage was oligoclonal with a preference for TRBV20 and TRBV6, and infection appeared not to change this usage. The availability of volunteer samples limited the sample sizes, but these sizes were considered adequate to detect differences between groups.

According to the study, the label for this sample's time point signals: healthy control first sampling. MAIT cells were defined as Valpha7.2+ CD161+ T cells and identified and sorted by flow cytometry. The healthy adult controls were either laboratory volunteers or leukocyte cones obtained from the national blood and transplant service. Between roughly 5,000 and 11,000 MAIT cells per sample were sorted directly into RNAqueous-Micro lysis buffer for RNA extraction. To control for MAIT repertoire stability, healthy controls who were not challenged were sampled two times, approximately 3 weeks apart. Lymphoprep gradient centrifugation was used to isolate peripheral blood mononuclear cells from blood samples and leukocyte cones. Cell sorting used a BD FACSAria Fusion or BD FACSAria III sorter. The protocol used for the library was 5' RACE. TCRbeta was amplified in two PCR rounds using Phusion High-Fidelity polymerase, and the primers carried sample-specific barcodes. TCRbeta libraries were generated by template-switch cDNA synthesis with SMARTScribe reverse transcriptase and a TRBC-specific primer. The barcoded samples were pooled and then prepared using the NEBNext Ultra DNA Library Prep Kit for Illumina. Libraries were sequenced on an Illumina MiSeq with the MiSeq reagent kit v2, 300 cycles. The paper's data handling went like this. Jemultiplexer demultiplexed the reads by barcode, and MiTCR with default parameters aligned the reads. Non-functional sequences were filtered out with VDJtools, and clonotypes were defined by amino acid sequence, with frequencies based on assigned sequence reads. The clonal space homeostasis analysis grouped clonotypes by frequency into over-represented (0.05-1), large, medium and small bins. In-frame beta chains were kept once TCRdb had trimmed the public reads at Q25 with fastp and called clones with MiXCR. Rows merge per CDR3 protein into single entries with the most common DNA and genes. TCRdb's processing, not the study's, gives the V and J calls here. The sample table shows roughly 410 distinct CDR3 sequences, and 40% to 50% are seen once. The top ten hold 36% of the sample.

About this clonotype itself: Its cognate antigen has yet to be identified. No base quality information exists; no much larger clone differs at one position.

CDR1 and CDR2 (SGHVS, FNYEAQ) derive from the germline V gene. The junction carries 11 bases between V and J, which are trimmed by 1 base and 4 bases respectively. The cysteine opens and the phenylalanine closes a CDR3 of 15 amino acids. Only CDR3 DNA is held: 45 bases, read in frame from base 1. Sequencing was performed on MAIT cells from PBMCs. This TCR came from an adult in good health. The sequence links TRBV7-6 to TRBJ1-3; no D segment can be confidently identified. The CDR3 region has the sequence CASSLDRGSGNTIYF. The sequenced DNA is TGTGCCAGCAGCTTAGACCGGGGATCGGGAAACACCATATATTTT.